These T cell receptor beta chains were read from a single sample in a study of shared clonotypes between healthy human individuals. Here immunoSEQ multiplex PCR was the method, and the copy in TCRdb shows in-frame clones only, minus some. The data contain under 600,000 clones, almost 97% of them singletons. The sample was naive CD4+ T cells sorted from blood. The receptors derive from a woman aged 25 to 39 in good health. Each CDR3 is given with its conserved first and last residue. The D gene is left open where the match is weak. The size of a clone is reported for some rows only, either as once, few or many, or as a class for expanded clones.

>TRBV5-4|TRBJ2-5|NA|NA
CASSLTGTQETQYF
TGTGCCAGCAGCTTAACAGGGACCCAAGAGACCCAGTACTTC
>TRBV2|TRBJ2-5|once|NA
CASSEGGAGETQYF
TGTGCCAGCAGTGAAGGGGGCGCAGGGGAGACCCAGTACTTC
>TRBV11-2|TRBJ2-7|NA|TRBD1
CASSYGTVASYEQYF
TGTGCCAGCAGCTACGGGACAGTGGCCTCCTACGAGCAGTACTTC
>TRBV18|TRBJ2-1|NA|TRBD2
CASSPRTSREQFF
TGTGCCAGCTCACCGCGGACTAGTCGGGAGCAGTTCTTC
>TRBV28|TRBJ1-2|NA|NA
CASSFPADLYGYTF
TGTGCCAGCAGTTTTCCGGCGGATTTATATGGCTACACCTTC
>TRBV11-2|TRBJ2-7|NA|TRBD2
CASSHGELAAYEQYF
TGTGCCAGCAGCCACGGGGAACTAGCGGCCTACGAGCAGTACTTC
>TRBV14|TRBJ2-7|NA|TRBD2
CASSPGLAGNEQYF
TGTGCCAGCAGCCCGGGACTAGCGGGTAACGAGCAGTACTTC
>TRBV7-9|TRBJ2-5|NA|TRBD2
CASSLARGDQETQYF
TGTGCCAGCAGCTTAGCACGGGGGGACCAAGAGACCCAGTACTTC
>TRBV7-9|TRBJ2-1|NA|NA
CASSLTASSSYNEQFF
TGTGCCAGCAGCTTAACTGCGAGTAGCTCCTACAATGAGCAGTTCTTC
>TRBV28|TRBJ2-1|NA|TRBD1
CASTSPQGAGTVQFF
TGTGCCAGCACCTCCCCACAGGGGGCGGGTACGGTGCAGTTCTTC
>TRBV6-5|TRBJ1-2|NA|NA
CASSYSSQGLYTF
TGTGCCAGCAGTTACTCGAGCCAGGGATTATACACCTTC
>TRBV7-9|TRBJ2-1|NA|TRBD2
CAEGASGRVVEQFF
TGTGCCGAGGGGGCTAGCGGGAGGGTGGTTGAGCAGTTCTTC
>TRBV5-8|TRBJ2-4|NA|NA
CASSFGRDLGIQYF
TGTGCCAGCAGCTTCGGGCGGGATCTGGGGATTCAGTACTTC
>TRBV4-1|TRBJ2-7|once|TRBD1
CASSQGTGTYEQYF
TGCGCCAGCAGCCAAGGGACAGGAACCTACGAGCAGTACTTC